This TCR beta chain was captured in a study of spatial heterogeneity in lung cancer. Overall study context: Follow-up PBMC specimens underwent sequencing when available; their median timing was approximately two years after resection. Study-wide findings and caveats: Circulating ubiquitous expanded tumor TCRs were observed more frequently at resection than at follow-up.

MiXCR, run by TCRdb on the 5' RACE reads, gives a single entry per CDR3 protein. The sample lists 40,000 or so distinct CDR3 sequences, roughly 10% occurring once. Noted time point: blood at routine non-recurrence follow-up after resection. Unsorted tumor, nontumor lung tissue or cryopreserved PBMC supplied the whole RNA. Worth noting for this clonotype: Its cognate antigen is unknown. This may be a read error, as it is one base from a much larger clone.

Germline V gene data show CDR1 as LGHDT and CDR2 as YNNKEL (reference sequence). There are 15 residues in the CDR3. V lost 3 bases to trimming and J lost 2 bases, with 12 bases between them. V gene TRBV3-1 combines with J gene TRBJ2-3; unclear D gene. The TCR sequence derives from a female donor with early-stage non-small cell lung cancer. The sequencing used PBMCs, collected at follow-up. The CDR3 sequence: CASSQLGSTTDTQYF. The CDR3, as DNA: TGTGCCAGCAGCCAGTTGGGTTCTACCACAGATACGCAGTATTTT.